These 17 T cell receptor beta chains were all obtained from the same sample, sequenced in a study of T cell responses to AZD1222 COVID-19 vaccine. Clones were sequenced by immunoSEQ multiplex PCR, and TCRdb holds only the in-frame ones, with some missing. Of about 140,000 clones listed, approximately 93% were seen once; the top ten hold about 12%. Sequences were derived from peripheral blood, sampled after recovery from COVID-19. The source of these receptors is an adult who had recovered from COVID-19.

The J gene is TRBJ2-3, the V gene TRBV28, with TRBD2 matching over 7 bases. V gave up 6 bases and J gave up 4 bases; unmatched junction bases: 16. Germline CDR1 reads MDHEN; CDR2 reads SYDVKM. The CDR3 covers 17 residues. CDR3 in amino acids: CASSPEGLLAQPDTQYF. The CDR3 bases are TGTGCCAGCAGCCCTGAGGGGCTACTAGCGCAACCAGATACGCAGTATTTT.

The rearrangement joins TRBV9 to TRBJ2-5; D could derive from TRBD1 or TRBD2 (6 bases each). This CDR3 region has 18 residues. Germline lookup yields CDR1 SGDLS and CDR2 YYNGEE. Trimming removed 3 bases at V and 1 base at J, with 22 bases between. DNA of the CDR3: TGTGCCAGCAGCGAGAGTGGGGGCGGGGCAGGGTTCCAAGAGACCCAGTACTTC. Translating it yields CASSESGGGAGFQETQYF.

This sequence joins TRBV7-9 and TRBJ2-7; TRBD1 matches at 9 bases. There are 14 residues in the CDR3. Germline trimming cut 3 bases from V and 2 bases from J; bases unmatched to any gene: 2. Germline CDR1 reads SEHNR; CDR2 reads FQNEAQ (reference sequence). This CDR3 is CASSFGTGTYEQYF. CDR3 coding DNA: TGTGCCAGCAGCTTCGGGACAGGGACCTACGAGCAGTACTTC. The variable domain in full, with the rest retrieved from reference TRBV7-9 and TRBJ2-7, is DTGVSQNPRHKITKRGQNVTFRCDPISEHNRLYWYRQTLGQGPEFLTYFQNEAQLEKSRLLSDRFSAERPKGSFSTLEIQRTEQGDSAMYLCASSFGTGTYEQYFGPGTRLTVT.

The chain recombines TRBV5-6 with TRBJ2-2; D possibly uses TRBD1 or TRBD2 (7 bases each). The CDR3 length is 16 residues. V lost 2 bases and J 5 bases, leaving 16 bases between the germline ends. Germline CDR1 SGHDT, CDR2 YYEEEE. The CDR3 loop reads CASSFMPGGGTGELFF. In nucleotides, the CDR3 is TGTGCCAGCAGCTTCATGCCAGGGGGAGGGACCGGGGAGCTGTTTTTT.

The rearrangement uses TRBV15 and TRBJ1-2; D is unclear. V lost 1 base, J lost 4 bases, and 19 bases lay in between. This CDR3 is 17 amino acids long. Germline V gene sequence: CDR1 LNHNV, CDR2 YYDKDF (reference sequence). CDR3 nucleotide sequence: TGTGCCACCAGCAGAGGGCGTAAGGGCCAGGTTGGCTATGGCTACACCTTC. This gives the protein CATSRGRKGQVGYGYTF.

The chain is built from TRBV19 and TRBJ2-7; possible D gene TRBD1, 6 bases. Between the trimmed V and J ends, which lost 6 bases and 3 bases, there was a span of 12 bases. The germline gives CDR1 LNHDA, CDR2 SQIVND (reference sequence). The CDR3 extends over 13 amino acids. DNA for the CDR3: TGTGCCAGTAGATCGGGACAAAACTACGAGCAGTACTTC. As protein: CASRSGQNYEQYF.

The chain combines TRBV4-2 with TRBJ2-7, with 8 bases that match TRBD2. Germline loops: CDR1 LGHNA, CDR2 YNFKEQ. V gave up 0 bases and J gave up 1 base; unmatched junction bases: 11. This CDR3 is 18 amino acids long. CDR3 nucleotide sequence: TGTGCCAGCAGCCAAGACCTAGGGAGGACTAGCAGGTCCTACGAGCAGTACTTC. It codes for CASSQDLGRTSRSYEQYF.

V gene TRBV7-9 combines with J gene TRBJ2-1; 7 bases are a match to TRBD1. Germline lookup yields CDR1 SEHNR and CDR2 FQNEAQ (reference sequence). V was pared by 6 bases and J by 2 bases, with 7 bases of the junction left unmatched. This CDR3 is built from 15 residues. Written as DNA, the CDR3 is TGTGCCAGCAGGCCCAGGGACAGTCCCTACAATGAGCAGTTCTTC. Encoded protein: CASRPRDSPYNEQFF.

The chain combines TRBV28 with TRBJ2-3, with 12 bases fitting TRBD2. Trimming at V came to 6 bases and at J to 4 bases, leaving 11 bases not matched to a gene. CDR1 is MDHEN, CDR2 SYDVKM, per germline. There are 17 residues in the CDR3. The DNA of the CDR3 is TGTGCCAGCAGCGGAGCTAGCGGGAGGGCCTTGTCAGATACGCAGTATTTT. It translates to CASSGASGRALSDTQYF.

The V gene is TRBV27, the J gene TRBJ2-5, with TRBD1 identical over 7 bases. The CDR3 covers 14 residues. From germline, CDR1 is MNHEY and CDR2 SMNVEV (reference sequence). Trimming removed 1 base from V and 4 bases from J; junction bases left unmatched: 3. The CDR3 is CASSLWGQPETQYF. CDR3 nucleotide sequence: TGTGCCAGCAGTTTATGGGGACAGCCAGAGACCCAGTACTTC.

This rearrangement joins TRBV7-9 to TRBJ1-1; D gene ambiguous. Germline V CDR1 and CDR2: SEHNR, FQNEAQ (reference sequence). The CDR3 extends over 14 amino acids. V lost 5 bases and J 4 bases, leaving 14 bases between the germline ends. CDR3 DNA sequence: TGTGCCAGCAGCCCCCCCCTCCGGACCACTGAAGCTTTCTTT. Translated, it gives CASSPPLRTTEAFF.

The V gene is TRBV5-1, the J gene TRBJ1-1; D is unresolved. Trimming shortened V by 0 bases and J by 0 bases, and 12 bases separated the two germline ends. The CDR3 totals 16 residues. Looked up from germline, CDR1 is SGHRS and CDR2 is YFSETQ. This CDR3 is CASSLGGGSMNTEAFF. The CDR3 DNA reads TGCGCCAGCAGCTTGGGTGGCGGCAGCATGAACACTGAAGCTTTCTTT.

The chain combines TRBV6-1 with TRBJ2-5; D is ambiguous. V dropped 3 bases and J dropped 3 bases, with 11 bases sitting between them. Per the germline V gene, CDR1 is MNHNS and CDR2 is SASEGT. The CDR3 length is 14 residues. The CDR3 sequence: CASSEIGSEETQYF. The DNA for the CDR3 is TGTGCCAGCAGTGAGATAGGGTCAGAAGAGACCCAGTACTTC.

The chain recombines TRBV10-3 with TRBJ2-7, with TRBD2 matching over 12 bases. The V and J ends lost 10 bases and 6 bases, in that order; junction bases with no gene match: 7. CDR1 is ENHRY and CDR2 is SYGVKD in the germline V gene. The CDR3 covers 13 residues. CDR3 protein: CATLTSGRGEQYF. CDR3 bases: TGTGCCACTTTGACTAGCGGGAGAGGCGAGCAGTACTTC.

V usage is TRBV6-4 and J usage is TRBJ2-7; 10 bases fit TRBD2. The CDR3 extends over 15 amino acids. Trimming at V came to 3 bases and at J to 3 bases, leaving 5 bases not matched to a gene. The germline gives CDR1 MRHNA, CDR2 SNTAGT. The CDR3 protein is CASSETAGGFYEQYF. Here the CDR3 DNA reads TGTGCCAGCAGTGAAACAGCGGGAGGGTTCTACGAGCAGTACTTC.

This sequence joins TRBV28 and TRBJ1-4; the match to TRBD1 covers 9 bases. CDR3 length: 15 residues. Germline CDR1 is MDHEN and CDR2 is SYDVKM. J gave up 7 bases and V 5 bases, and 8 bases lay outside the gene matches. The CDR3 loop is CASSRYRGLREKLFF. CDR3 in DNA: TGTGCCAGCAGTCGATACAGGGGGCTGCGTGAAAAACTGTTTTTT. The whole variable domain, remainder taken from reference TRBV28 and TRBJ1-4, is DVKVTQSSRYLVKRTGEKVFLECVQDMDHENMFWYRQDPGLGLRLIYFSYDVKMKEKGDIPEGYSVSREKKERFSLILESASTNQTSMYLCASSRYRGLREKLFFGSGTQLSVL.

This chain links TRBV7-9 with TRBJ1-2; TRBD1 might be the D (6 bases). The ends were cut back, 5 bases at V and 6 bases at J, with 13 bases in the middle. This CDR3 spans 13 amino acids. CDR1 SEHNR and CDR2 FQNEAQ come from the germline V gene (reference sequence). The CDR3, as DNA: TGTGCCAGCAGCGCAGGACAGCTTGATGGCTACACCTTC. Its protein product is CASSAGQLDGYTF.